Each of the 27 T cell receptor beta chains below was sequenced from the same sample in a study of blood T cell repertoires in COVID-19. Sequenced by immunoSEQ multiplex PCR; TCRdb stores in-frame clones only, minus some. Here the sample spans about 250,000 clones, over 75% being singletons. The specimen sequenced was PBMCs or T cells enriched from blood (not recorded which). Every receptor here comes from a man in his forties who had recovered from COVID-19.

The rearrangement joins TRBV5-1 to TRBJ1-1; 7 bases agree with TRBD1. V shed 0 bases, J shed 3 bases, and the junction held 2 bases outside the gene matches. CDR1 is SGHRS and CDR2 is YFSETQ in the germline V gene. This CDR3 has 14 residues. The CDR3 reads CASSLGDRYTEAFF. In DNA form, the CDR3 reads TGCGCCAGCAGCTTGGGGGACAGATACACTGAAGCTTTCTTT.

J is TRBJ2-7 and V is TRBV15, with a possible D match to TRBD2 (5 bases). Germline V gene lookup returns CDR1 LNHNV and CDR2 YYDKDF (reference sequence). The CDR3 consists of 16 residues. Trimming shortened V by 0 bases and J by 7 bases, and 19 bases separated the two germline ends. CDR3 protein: CATSRDLPGVGYEQYF. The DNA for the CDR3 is TGTGCCACCAGCAGAGATCTGCCCGGGGTGGGTTATGAGCAGTACTTC.

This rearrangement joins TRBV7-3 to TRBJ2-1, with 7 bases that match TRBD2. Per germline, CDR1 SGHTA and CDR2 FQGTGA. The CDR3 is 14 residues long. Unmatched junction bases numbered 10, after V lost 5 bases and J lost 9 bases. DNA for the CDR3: TGTGCCAGCAGCCAAGCCGGGACTACCCGTGAGCAGTTCTTC. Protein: CASSQAGTTREQFF.

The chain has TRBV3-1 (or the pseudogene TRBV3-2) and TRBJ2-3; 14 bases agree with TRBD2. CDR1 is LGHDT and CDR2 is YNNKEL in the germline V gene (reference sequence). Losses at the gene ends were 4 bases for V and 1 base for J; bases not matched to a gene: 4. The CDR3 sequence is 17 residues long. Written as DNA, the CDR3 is TGTGCCAGCAGCCTGGGGACTAGCGGGAGTGGCACAGATACGCAGTATTTT. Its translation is CASSLGTSGSGTDTQYF.

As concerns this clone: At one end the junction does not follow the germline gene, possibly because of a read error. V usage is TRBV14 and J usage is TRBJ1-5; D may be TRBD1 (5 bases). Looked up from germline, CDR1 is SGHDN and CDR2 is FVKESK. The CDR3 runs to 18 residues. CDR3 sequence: CAGSQDPEGEDSNQPQHF. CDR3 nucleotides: TGTGCCGGCAGCCAAGATCCTGAAGGGGAGGATAGCAATCAGCCCCAGCATTTT.

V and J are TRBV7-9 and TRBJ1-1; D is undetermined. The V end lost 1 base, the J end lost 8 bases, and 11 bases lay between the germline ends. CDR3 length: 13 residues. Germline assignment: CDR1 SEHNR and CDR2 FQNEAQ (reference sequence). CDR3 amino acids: CASSLGWETEAFF. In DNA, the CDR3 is TGTGCCAGCAGCTTAGGTTGGGAGACAGAAGCTTTCTTT.

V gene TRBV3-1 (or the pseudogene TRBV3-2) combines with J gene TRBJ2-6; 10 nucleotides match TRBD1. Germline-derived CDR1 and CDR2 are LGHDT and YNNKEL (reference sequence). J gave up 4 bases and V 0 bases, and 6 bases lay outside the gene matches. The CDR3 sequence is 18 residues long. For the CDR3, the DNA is TGTGCCAGCAGCCAAGAGGGACAGGGGAGGACGGGGGCCAACGTCCTGACTTTC. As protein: CASSQEGQGRTGANVLTF.

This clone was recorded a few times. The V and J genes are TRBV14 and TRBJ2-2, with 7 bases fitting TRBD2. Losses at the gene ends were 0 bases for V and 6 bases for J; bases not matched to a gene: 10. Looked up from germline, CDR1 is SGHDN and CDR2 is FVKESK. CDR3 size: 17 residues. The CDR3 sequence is CASSQDYQRGAPGELFF. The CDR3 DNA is TGTGCCAGCAGCCAAGATTACCAGCGGGGAGCCCCCGGGGAGCTGTTTTTT.

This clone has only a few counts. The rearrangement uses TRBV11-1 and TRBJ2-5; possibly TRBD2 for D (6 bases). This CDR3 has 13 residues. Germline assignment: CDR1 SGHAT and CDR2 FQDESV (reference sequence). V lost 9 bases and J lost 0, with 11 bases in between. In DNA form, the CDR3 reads TGTGCCAGTGCCGGGACTCACCAAGAGACCCAGTACTTC. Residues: CASAGTHQETQYF.

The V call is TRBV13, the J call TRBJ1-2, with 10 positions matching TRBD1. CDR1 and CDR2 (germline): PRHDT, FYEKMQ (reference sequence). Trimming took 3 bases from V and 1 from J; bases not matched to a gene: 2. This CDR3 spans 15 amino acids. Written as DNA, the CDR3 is TGTGCCAGCAGCTTGGACAGGGGGAATAACTATGGCTACACCTTC. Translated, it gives CASSLDRGNNYGYTF.

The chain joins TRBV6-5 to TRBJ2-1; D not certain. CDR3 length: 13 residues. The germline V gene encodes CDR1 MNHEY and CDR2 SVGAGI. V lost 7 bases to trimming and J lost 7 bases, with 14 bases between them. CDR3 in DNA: TGTGCCAGCAAGGAGACCGGAAGGAATGAGCAGTTCTTC. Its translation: CASKETGRNEQFF.

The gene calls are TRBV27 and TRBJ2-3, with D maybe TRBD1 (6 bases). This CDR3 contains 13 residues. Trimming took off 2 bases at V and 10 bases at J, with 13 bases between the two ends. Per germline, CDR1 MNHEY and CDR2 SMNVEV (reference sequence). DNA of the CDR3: TGTGCCAGCAGTTTAGATCCCAGGGGTGCGCAGTATTTT. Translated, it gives CASSLDPRGAQYF.

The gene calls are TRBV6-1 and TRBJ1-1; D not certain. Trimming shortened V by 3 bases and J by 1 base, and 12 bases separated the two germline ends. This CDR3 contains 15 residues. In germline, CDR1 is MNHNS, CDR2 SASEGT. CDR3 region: CASSDPRLTNTEAFF. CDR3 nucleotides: TGTGCCAGCAGTGACCCGCGGCTTACGAACACTGAAGCTTTCTTT.

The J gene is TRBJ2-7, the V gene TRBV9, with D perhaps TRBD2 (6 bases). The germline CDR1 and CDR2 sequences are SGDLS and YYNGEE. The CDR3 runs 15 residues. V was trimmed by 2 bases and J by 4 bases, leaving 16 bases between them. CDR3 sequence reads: CASSVGTFPGYEQYF. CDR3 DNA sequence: TGTGCCAGCAGCGTCGGGACTTTCCCCGGTTACGAGCAGTACTTC.

CDR3 nucleotide sequence: TGTGCCAGCAGCGTAGAGACCCCCAGCGGCCGCGATACGCAGTATTTT. This encodes CASSVETPSGRDTQYF. The rearrangement joins TRBV9 to TRBJ2-3, with a possible D match to TRBD2 (5 bases). CDR1 and CDR2 from the germline V gene are SGDLS and YYNGEE. CDR3 length: 16 residues. Between the trimmed V and J ends, which lost 0 bases and 6 bases, there was a span of 17 bases.

The CDR3: CASSEPGSTFF. CDR3 in DNA: TGTGCCAGCAGTGAACCAGGGTCTACTTTCTTT. The genes are TRBV6-1 and TRBJ1-1; tentative D call: TRBD1 (5 bases). V was shortened by 2 bases and J by 12 bases, with 10 bases between the two germline ends. The CDR3 loop spans 11 amino acids. In germline, CDR1 is MNHNS, CDR2 SASEGT.

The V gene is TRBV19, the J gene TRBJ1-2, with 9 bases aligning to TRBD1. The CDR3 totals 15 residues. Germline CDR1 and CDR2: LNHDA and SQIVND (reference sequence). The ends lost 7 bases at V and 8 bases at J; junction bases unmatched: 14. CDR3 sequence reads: CASTPIPTGGAGYTF. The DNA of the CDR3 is TGTGCCAGTACCCCTATTCCCACAGGGGGCGCAGGCTACACCTTC.

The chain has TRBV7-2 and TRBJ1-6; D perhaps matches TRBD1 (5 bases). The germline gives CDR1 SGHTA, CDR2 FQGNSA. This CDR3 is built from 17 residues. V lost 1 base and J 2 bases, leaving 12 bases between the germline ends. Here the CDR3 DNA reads TGTGCCAGCAGCTTAGTGGCGGGGCGCGCCTATAATTCACCCCTCCACTTT. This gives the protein CASSLVAGRAYNSPLHF.

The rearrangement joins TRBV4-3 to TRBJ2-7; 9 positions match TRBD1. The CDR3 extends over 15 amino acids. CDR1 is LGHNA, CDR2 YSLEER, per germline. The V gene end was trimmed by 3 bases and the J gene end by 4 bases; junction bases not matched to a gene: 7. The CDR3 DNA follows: TGCGCCAGCAGCCAGGATCAGGGACAGGGTTACGAGCAGTACTTC. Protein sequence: CASSQDQGQGYEQYF.

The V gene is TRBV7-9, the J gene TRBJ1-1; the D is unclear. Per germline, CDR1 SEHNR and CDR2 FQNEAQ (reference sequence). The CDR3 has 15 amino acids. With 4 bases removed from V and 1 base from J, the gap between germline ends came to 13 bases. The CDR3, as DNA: TGTGCCAGCAGCTCCCGTTCTACGCCGAACACTGAAGCTTTCTTT. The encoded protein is CASSSRSTPNTEAFF.

The DNA of the CDR3 is TGTGCCAGTAACATGGGGGGGTATAATCAGCCCCAGCATTTT. Translating gives CASNMGGYNQPQHF. J is TRBJ1-5 and V is TRBV19, with D perhaps TRBD1 (5 bases). Between the trimmed V and J ends, which lost 7 bases and 4 bases, there was a span of 14 bases. CDR1 is LNHDA, CDR2 SQIVND, per germline (reference sequence). The CDR3 is 14 residues long.

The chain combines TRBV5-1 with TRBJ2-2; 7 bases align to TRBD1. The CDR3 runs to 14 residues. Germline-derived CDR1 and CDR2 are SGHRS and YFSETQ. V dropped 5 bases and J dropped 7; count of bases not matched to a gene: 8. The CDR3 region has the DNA TGCGCCAGCAGTCAGGACAGGAATGGCGGGGAGCTGTTTTTT. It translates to CASSQDRNGGELFF.

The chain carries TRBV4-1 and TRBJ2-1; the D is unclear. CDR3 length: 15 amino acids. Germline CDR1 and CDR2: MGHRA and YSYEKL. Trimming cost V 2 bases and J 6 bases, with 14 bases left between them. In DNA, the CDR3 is TGCGCCAGCAGCCAAAACGTTGGAGTGGTCAATGAGCAGTTCTTC. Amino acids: CASSQNVGVVNEQFF.

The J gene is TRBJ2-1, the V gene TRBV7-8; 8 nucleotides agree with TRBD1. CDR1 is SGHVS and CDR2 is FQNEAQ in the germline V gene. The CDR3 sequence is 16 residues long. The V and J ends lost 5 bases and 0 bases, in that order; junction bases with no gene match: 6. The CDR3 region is CASSRDRGSSYNEQFF. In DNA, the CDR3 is TGTGCCAGCAGCCGAGACAGGGGAAGCTCCTACAATGAGCAGTTCTTC.

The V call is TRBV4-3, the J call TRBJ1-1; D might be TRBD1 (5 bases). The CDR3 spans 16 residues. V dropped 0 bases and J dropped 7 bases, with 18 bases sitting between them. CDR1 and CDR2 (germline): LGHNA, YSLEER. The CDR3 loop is CASSQEGRIRDSEAFF. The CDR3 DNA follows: TGCGCCAGCAGCCAAGAGGGTCGTATCAGGGATAGTGAAGCTTTCTTT.

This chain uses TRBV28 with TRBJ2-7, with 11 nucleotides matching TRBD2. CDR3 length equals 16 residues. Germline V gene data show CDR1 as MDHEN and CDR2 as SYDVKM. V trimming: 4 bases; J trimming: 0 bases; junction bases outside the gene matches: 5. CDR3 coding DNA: TGTGCCAGCAGTTCCGGGGGACTAGCGGCCTCCTACGAGCAGTACTTC. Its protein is CASSSGGLAASYEQYF. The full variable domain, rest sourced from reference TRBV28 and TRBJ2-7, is DVKVTQSSRYLVKRTGEKVFLECVQDMDHENMFWYRQDPGLGLRLIYFSYDVKMKEKGDIPEGYSVSREKKERFSLILESASTNQTSMYLCASSSGGLAASYEQYFGPGTRLTVT.

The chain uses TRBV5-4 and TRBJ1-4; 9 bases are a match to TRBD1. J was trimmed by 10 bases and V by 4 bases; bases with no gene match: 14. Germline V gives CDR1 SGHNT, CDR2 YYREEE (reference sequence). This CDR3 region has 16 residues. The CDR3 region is CASSARFGTGLGKLFF. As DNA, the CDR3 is TGTGCCAGCAGCGCCCGGTTTGGGACAGGGCTTGGAAAACTGTTTTTT.